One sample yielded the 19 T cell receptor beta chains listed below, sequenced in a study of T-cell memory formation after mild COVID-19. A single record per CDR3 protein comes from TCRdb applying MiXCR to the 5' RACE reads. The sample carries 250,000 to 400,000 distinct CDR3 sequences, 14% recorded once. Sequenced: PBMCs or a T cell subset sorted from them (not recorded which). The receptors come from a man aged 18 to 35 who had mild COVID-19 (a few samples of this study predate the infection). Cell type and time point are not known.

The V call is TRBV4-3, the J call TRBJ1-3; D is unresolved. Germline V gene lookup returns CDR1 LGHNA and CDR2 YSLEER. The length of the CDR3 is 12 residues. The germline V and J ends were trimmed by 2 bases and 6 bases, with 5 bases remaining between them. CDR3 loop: CASSQSSNTIYF. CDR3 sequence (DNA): TGCGCCAGCAGCCAATCTTCAAACACCATATATTTT.

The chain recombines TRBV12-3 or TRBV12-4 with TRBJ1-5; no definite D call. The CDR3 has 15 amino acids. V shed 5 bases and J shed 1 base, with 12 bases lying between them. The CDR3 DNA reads TGTGCCAGCAGTGACCAACGAACGAGCAATCAGCCCCAGCATTTT. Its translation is CASSDQRTSNQPQHF.

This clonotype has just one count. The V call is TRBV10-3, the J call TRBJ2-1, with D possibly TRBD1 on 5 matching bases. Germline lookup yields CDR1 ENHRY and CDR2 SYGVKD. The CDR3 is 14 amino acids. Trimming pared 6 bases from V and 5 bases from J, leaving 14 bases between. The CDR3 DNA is TGTGCCATCAGGGAGAAGGGGCAGGACAATGAGCAGTTCTTC. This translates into CAIREKGQDNEQFF.

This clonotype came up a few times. Written as DNA, the CDR3 is TGTGCCAGCAGCTCCAGACAGGGAGCACCCCTCCACTTT. Encoded protein: CASSSRQGAPLHF. V and J are TRBV12-3 or TRBV12-4 and TRBJ1-6; 7 bases match TRBD1. This CDR3 has 13 residues. Germline trimming cut 6 bases from V and 11 bases from J; bases unmatched to any gene: 7.

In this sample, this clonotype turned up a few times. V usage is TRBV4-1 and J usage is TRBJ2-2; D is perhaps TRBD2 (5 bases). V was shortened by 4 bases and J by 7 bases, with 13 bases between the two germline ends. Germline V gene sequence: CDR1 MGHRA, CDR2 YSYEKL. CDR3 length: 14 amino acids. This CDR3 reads CASSPDPGSGELFF. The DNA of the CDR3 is TGCGCCAGCAGCCCAGACCCTGGGAGCGGGGAGCTGTTTTTT.

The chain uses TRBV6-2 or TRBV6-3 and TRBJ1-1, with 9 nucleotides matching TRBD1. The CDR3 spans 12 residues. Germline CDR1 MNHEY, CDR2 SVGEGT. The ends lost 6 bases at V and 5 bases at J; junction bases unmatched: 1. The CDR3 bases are TGTGCCAGCAGGGACAGGGGAACTGAAGCTTTCTTT. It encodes CASRDRGTEAFF.

CDR3 DNA: TGCAGTGCTATCACGGGCGAGGGCTCCTACGAGCAGTACTTC. Translation gives CSAITGEGSYEQYF. This chain uses TRBV20-1 with TRBJ2-7; weak D call: TRBD2 (5 bases). Trimming pared 4 bases from V and 0 bases from J, leaving 13 bases between. The CDR3 runs to 14 residues. CDR1 is DFQATT and CDR2 is SNEGSKA in the germline V gene (reference sequence).

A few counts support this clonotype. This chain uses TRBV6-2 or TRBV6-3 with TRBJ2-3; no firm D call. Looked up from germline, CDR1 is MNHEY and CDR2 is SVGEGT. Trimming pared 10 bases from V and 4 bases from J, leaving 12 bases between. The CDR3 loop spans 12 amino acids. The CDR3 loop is CAIGQGPDTQYF. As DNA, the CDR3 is TGTGCCATCGGCCAAGGCCCAGATACGCAGTATTTT.

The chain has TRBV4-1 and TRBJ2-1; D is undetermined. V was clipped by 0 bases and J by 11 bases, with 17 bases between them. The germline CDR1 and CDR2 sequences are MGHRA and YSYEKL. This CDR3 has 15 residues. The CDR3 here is CASSQDVAAPGQQFF. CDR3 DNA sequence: TGCGCCAGCAGCCAAGATGTGGCCGCGCCAGGACAGCAGTTCTTC.

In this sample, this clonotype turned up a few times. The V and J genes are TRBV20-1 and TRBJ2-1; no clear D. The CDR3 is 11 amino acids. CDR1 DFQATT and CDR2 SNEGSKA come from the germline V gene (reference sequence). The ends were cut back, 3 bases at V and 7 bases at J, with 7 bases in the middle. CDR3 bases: TGCAGTGCTAGCGGACCGAATGAGCAGTTCTTC. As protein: CSASGPNEQFF.

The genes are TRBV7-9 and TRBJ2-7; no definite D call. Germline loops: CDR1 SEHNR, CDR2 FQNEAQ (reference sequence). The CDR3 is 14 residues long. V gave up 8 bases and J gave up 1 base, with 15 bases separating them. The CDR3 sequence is CASGPLIVSYEQYF. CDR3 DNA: TGTGCCAGCGGCCCTTTGATCGTTTCCTACGAGCAGTACTTC.

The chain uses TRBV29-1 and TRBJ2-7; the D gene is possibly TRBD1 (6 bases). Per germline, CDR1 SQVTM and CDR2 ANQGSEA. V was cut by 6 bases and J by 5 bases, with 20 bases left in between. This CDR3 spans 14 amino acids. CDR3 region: CSVAYRVRNHEQYF. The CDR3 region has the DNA TGCAGCGTAGCTTACAGGGTAAGGAACCACGAGCAGTACTTC.

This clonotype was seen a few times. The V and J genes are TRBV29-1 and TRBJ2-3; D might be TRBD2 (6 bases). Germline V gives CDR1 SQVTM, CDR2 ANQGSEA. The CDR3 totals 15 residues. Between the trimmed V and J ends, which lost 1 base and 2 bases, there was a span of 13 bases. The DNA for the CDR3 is TGCAGCGTTGAAGTACTACCGGGGGACACAGATACGCAGTATTTT. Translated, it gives CSVEVLPGDTDTQYF.

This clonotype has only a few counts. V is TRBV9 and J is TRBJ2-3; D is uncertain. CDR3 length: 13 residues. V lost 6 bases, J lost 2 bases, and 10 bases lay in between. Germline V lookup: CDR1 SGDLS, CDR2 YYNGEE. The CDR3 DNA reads TGTGCCAGCACCCGGGCCCTCACAGATACGCAGTATTTT. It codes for CASTRALTDTQYF.

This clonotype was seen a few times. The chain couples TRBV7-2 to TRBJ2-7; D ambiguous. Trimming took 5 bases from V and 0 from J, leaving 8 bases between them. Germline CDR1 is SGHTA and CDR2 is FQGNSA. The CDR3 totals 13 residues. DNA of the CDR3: TGTGCCAGCAGCCTAGGTTACTCCTACGAGCAGTACGTC. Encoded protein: CASSLGYSYEQYV.

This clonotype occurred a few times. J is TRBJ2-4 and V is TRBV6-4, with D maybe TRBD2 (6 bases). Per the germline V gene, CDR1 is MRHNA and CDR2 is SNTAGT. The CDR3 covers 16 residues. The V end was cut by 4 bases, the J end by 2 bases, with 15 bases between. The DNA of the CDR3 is TGTGCCAGCAGTGGGCCCGGCGGGATACCCAAAAACATTCAGTACTTC. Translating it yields CASSGPGGIPKNIQYF.

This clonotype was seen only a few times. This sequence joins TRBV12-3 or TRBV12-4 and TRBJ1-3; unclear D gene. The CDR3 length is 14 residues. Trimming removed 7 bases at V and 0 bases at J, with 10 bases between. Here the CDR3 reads CASNSASSGNTIYF. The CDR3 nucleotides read TGTGCCAGCAACTCAGCCAGCTCTGGAAACACCATATATTTT.

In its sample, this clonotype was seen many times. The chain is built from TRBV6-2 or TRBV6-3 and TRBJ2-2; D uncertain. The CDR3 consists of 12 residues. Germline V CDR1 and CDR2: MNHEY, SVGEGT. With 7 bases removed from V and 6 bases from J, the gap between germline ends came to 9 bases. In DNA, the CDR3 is TGTGCCAGCACCAAACCCCCCGGGGAGCTGTTTTTT. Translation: CASTKPPGELFF.

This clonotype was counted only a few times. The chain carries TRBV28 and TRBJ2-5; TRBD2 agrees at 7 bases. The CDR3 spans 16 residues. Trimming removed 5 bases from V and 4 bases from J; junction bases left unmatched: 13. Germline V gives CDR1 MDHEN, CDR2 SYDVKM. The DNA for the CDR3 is TGTGCCAGCAGTCCAGCGGGGCAGCCCTTCGGAGAGACCCAGTACTTC. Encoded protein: CASSPAGQPFGETQYF.